Shown below are 3 T cell receptor beta chains from a single sample sequenced in a study of T cell responses to AZD1222 COVID-19 vaccine. Clones were sequenced by immunoSEQ multiplex PCR, and TCRdb holds only the in-frame ones, with some missing. The table records roughly 150,000 clones, 94% of them present only once. The source was peripheral blood, collected 28 days after the second AZD1222 dose. The receptors stem from an adult who received the AZD1222 COVID-19 vaccine.

The chain's CDR3 is CASTDRVVSGANVLTF. As DNA, the CDR3 is TGTGCCAGCACGGACAGGGTCGTATCTGGGGCCAACGTCCTGACTTTC. The chain couples TRBV2 to TRBJ2-6, with 8 bases matching TRBD1. CDR1 and CDR2 from the germline V gene are SNHLY and FYNNEI. The CDR3 length is 16 residues. V gave up 7 bases and J gave up 1 base; unmatched junction bases: 6.

The chain has TRBV3-1 (or the pseudogene TRBV3-2) and TRBJ1-5; D unclear. The germline gives CDR1 LGHDT, CDR2 YNNKEL (reference sequence). The V end was cut by 1 base, the J end by 0 bases, with 4 bases between. This CDR3 comprises 14 residues. The CDR3 DNA sequence: TGTGCCAGCAGCCAAGCAGATAGCAATCAGCCCCAGCATTTT. Translating gives CASSQADSNQPQHF.

This chain's CDR3 is CASSLAAGANEQYF. CDR3 in DNA: TGCGCCAGCAGCTTGGCCGCTGGGGCGAACGAGCAGTACTTC. V usage is TRBV5-1 and J usage is TRBJ2-7, with D tentatively TRBD1 (5 bases). CDR1 is SGHRS and CDR2 is YFSETQ in the germline V gene. The CDR3 is made up of 14 amino acids. V was cut by 0 bases and J by 5 bases, with 12 bases left in between.